This is a list of T cell receptor beta chains from one sample in a study of OX40 agonist ivuxolimab in advanced cancers. Here immunoSEQ multiplex PCR was the method, and the copy in TCRdb shows in-frame clones only, minus some. The sample carries tens of thousands of clones, nearly 95% recorded once. Source: CD4+ or CD8+ T cells sorted from blood, taken in a trial of the OX40 agonist ivuxolimab. These TCRs come from an adult with an advanced solid tumor such as melanoma, head and neck, liver or kidney cancer. CDR3s include the opening cysteine and the closing phenylalanine or tryptophan. D genes are given only for firm matches. Size values are once, few and many counts, or a class for expanded clones, and some rows have none.

>once|NA|TRBV5-1|TRBJ2-7
TGCGCCAGCAGCTTGGAACAGACCACCTACGAGCAGTACTTC
CASSLEQTTYEQYF
>NA|NA|TRBV28|TRBJ2-7
TGTGCCAGCAGAGCGACAGTCGTCGAGCAGTACTTC
CASRATVVEQYF
>NA|NA|TRBV9|TRBJ2-7
TGTGCCAGCAGCGTAGGGGGAAACGAGCAGTACTTC
CASSVGGNEQYF
>NA|NA|TRBV28|TRBJ2-7
TGTGCCAGCAATCTAGCTGATAGCTCCTACGAGCAGTACTTC
CASNLADSSYEQYF
>NA|TRBD2|TRBV15|TRBJ2-1
TGTGCCACCAGCCCAGCGGGATTCAATGAGCAGTTCTTC
CATSPAGFNEQFF
>NA|TRBD1|TRBV7-9|TRBJ2-1
TGTGCCAGCAGCTGGGAAATGGGAGACAGGGGGACCTACAATGAGCAGTTCTTC
CASSWEMGDRGTYNEQFF
>NA|NA|TRBV27|TRBJ2-3
TGTGCCAGCAGCACAGATACGCAGTATTTT
CASSTDTQYF
>once|TRBD2|TRBV28|TRBJ2-7
TGTGCCAGCAGTTTAATCCTAGCGGGAGGCCACGAGCAGTACTTC
CASSLILAGGHEQYF
>NA|NA|TRBV9|TRBJ1-2
TGTGCCAGCGAGGGGGGGTCCTATGGCTACACCTTC
CASEGGSYGYTF
>NA|NA|TRBV28|TRBJ2-5
TGTGCCAGCAAGGCCGACATCTTTCAGGGAGAGACCCAGTACTTC
CASKADIFQGETQYF
>NA|NA|TRBV19|TRBJ1-5
TGTGCCAGTAGTATAGGGGATAGCAATCAGCCCCAGCATTTT
CASSIGDSNQPQHF
>once|TRBD1|TRBV6-1|TRBJ2-7
TGTGCCAGCAGTGAATATACAGGGGCGTCCTACGAGCAGTACTTC
CASSEYTGASYEQYF
>NA|TRBD2|TRBV7-2|TRBJ2-3
TGTGCCAGCAGCTTAAGAGATCCACTAGCGGGAGTGGGCGGGCATACGCAGTATTTT
CASSLRDPLAGVGGHTQYF